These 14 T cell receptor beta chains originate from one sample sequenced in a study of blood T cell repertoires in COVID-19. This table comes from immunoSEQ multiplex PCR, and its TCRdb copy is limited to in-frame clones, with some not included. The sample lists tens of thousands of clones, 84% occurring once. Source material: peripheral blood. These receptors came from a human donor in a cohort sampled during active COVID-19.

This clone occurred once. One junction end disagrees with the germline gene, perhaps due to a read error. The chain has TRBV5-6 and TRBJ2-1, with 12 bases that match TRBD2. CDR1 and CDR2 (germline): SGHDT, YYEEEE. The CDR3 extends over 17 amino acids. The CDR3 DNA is TGTGCCAGCAGCCTTGGACTAGCGGGGAATCCCCCAAACCAGAACATCTTC. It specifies CASSLGLAGNPPNQNIF.

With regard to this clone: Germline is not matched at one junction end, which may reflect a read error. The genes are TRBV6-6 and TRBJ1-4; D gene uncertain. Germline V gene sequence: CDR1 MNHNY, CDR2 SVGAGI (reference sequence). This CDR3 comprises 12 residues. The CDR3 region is CAGSPTNEKLFF. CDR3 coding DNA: TGCGCCGGCTCCCCAACTAATGAAAAACTGTTTTTT.

CDR3 loop: CASSPLAGAVEQYF. Here the CDR3 DNA reads TGTGCCAGCTCACCACTAGCGGGGGCGGTCGAGCAGTACTTC. This chain joins TRBV18 and TRBJ2-7, with TRBD2 matching 9 bases. V was clipped by 1 base and J by 6 bases; unmatched bases: 4. Germline CDR1 and CDR2: KGHSH and LQKENI. The CDR3 consists of 14 residues.

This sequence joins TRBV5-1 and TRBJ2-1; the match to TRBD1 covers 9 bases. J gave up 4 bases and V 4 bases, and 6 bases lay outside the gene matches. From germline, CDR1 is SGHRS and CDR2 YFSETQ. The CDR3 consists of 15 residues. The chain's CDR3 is CASSQGTGLYNEQFF. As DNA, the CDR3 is TGCGCCAGCAGCCAAGGGACAGGGCTTTACAATGAGCAGTTCTTC.

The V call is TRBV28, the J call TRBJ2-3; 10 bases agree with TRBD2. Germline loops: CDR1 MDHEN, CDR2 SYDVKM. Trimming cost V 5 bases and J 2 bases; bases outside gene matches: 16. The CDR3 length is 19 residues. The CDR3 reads CASSIPRSSGGRATDTQYF. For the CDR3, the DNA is TGTGCCAGCAGTATACCCCGGAGTAGCGGGGGGCGGGCCACAGATACGCAGTATTTT.

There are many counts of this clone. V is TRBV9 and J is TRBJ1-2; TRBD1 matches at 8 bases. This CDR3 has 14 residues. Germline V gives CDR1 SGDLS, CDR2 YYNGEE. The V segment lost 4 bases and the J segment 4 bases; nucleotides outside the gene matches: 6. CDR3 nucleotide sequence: TGTGCCAGCAGCTCGCAGGGGGCGAGCTATGGCTACACCTTC. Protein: CASSSQGASYGYTF.

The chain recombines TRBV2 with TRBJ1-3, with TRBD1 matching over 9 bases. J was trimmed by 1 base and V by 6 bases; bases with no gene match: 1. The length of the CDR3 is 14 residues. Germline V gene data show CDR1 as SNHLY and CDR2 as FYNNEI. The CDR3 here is CASRTGGSGNTIYF. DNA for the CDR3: TGTGCCAGCAGGACAGGGGGATCTGGAAACACCATATATTTT.

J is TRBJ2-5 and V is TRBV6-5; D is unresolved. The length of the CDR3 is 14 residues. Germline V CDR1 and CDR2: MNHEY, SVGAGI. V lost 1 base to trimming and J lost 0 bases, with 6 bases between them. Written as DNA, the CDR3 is TGTGCCAGCAGTTACTATAGCCACCAAGAGACCCAGTACTTC. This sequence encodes CASSYYSHQETQYF.

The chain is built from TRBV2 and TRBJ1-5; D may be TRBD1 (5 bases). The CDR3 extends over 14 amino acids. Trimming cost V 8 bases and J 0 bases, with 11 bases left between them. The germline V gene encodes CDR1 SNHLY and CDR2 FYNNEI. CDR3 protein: CASSPDSSNQPQHF. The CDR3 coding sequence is TGTGCCAGCTCACCCGACAGTAGCAATCAGCCCCAGCATTTT.

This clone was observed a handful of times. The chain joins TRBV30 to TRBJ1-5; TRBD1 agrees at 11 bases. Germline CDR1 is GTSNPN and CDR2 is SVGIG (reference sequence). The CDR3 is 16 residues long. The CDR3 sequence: CASGQGDIYSNQPQHF. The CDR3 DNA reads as TGTGCTTCGGGACAGGGGGATATCTATAGCAATCAGCCCCAGCATTTT.

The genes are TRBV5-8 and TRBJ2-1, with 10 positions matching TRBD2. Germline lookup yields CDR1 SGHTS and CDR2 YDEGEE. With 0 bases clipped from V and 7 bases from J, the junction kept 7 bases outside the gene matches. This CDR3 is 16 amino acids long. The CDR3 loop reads CASSLGTSGRLNEQFF. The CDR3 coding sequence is TGTGCCAGCAGCTTGGGGACTAGCGGCCGACTTAATGAGCAGTTCTTC.

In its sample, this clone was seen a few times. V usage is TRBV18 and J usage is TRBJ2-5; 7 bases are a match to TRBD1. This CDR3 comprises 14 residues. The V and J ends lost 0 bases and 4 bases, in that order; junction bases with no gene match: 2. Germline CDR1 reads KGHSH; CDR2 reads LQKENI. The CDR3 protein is CASSPPTGRETQYF. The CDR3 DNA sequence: TGTGCCAGCTCACCACCGACAGGGAGAGAGACCCAGTACTTC.

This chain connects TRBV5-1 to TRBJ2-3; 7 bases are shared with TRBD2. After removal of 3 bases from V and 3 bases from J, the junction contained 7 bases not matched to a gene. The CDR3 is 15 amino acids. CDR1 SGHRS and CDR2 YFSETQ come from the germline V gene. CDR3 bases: TGCGCCAGCAGCTGGGGGGGACCAAGGACAGATACGCAGTATTTT. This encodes CASSWGGPRTDTQYF. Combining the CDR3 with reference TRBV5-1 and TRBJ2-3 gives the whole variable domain KAGVTQTPRYLIKTRGQQVTLSCSPISGHRSVSWYQQTPGQGLQFLFEYFSETQRNKGNFPGRFSGRQFSNSRSEMNVSTLELGDSALYLCASSWGGPRTDTQYFGPGTRLTVL.

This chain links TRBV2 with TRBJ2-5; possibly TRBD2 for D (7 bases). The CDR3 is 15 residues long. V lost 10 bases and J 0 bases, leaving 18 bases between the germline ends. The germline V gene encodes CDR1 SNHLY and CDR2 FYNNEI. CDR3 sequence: CANAPGGTNQETQYF. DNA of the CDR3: TGTGCCAACGCGCCCGGGGGGACAAACCAAGAGACCCAGTACTTC.